Sequencing of this T cell receptor beta chain was carried out in a study of control samples from healthy donors and cancer patients. Trimming cost V 6 bases and J 7 bases; bases outside gene matches: 8. The CDR3 is 13 residues long. Generated by immunoSEQ multiplex PCR, the TCRdb table keeps only in-frame clones and is missing some. Of approximately 84,000 clones listed, around 80% are singletons. This chain connects TRBV12-3 or TRBV12-4 to TRBJ1-2; 7 bases align to TRBD1. The sequenced sample was blood. The clonotype comes from a woman in her sixties or seventies in good health. This CDR3 is CASSRDRAPGYTF. CDR3 nucleotide sequence: TGTGCCAGCAGCCGTGACAGGGCACCTGGCTACACCTTC.